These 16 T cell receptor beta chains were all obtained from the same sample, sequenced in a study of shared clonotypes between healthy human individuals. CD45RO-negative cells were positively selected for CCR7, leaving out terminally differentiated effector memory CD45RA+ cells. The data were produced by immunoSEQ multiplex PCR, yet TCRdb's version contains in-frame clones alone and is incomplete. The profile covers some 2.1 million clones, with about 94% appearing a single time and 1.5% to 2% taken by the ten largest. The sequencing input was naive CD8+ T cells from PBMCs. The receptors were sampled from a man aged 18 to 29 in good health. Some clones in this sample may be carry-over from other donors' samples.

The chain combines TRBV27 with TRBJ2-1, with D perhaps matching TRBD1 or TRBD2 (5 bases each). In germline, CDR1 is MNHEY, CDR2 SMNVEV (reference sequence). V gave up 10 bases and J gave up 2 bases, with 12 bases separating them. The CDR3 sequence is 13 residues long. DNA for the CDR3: TGTGCCACCCAGGGAGTACCCTACAATGAGCAGTTCTTC. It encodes CATQGVPYNEQFF.

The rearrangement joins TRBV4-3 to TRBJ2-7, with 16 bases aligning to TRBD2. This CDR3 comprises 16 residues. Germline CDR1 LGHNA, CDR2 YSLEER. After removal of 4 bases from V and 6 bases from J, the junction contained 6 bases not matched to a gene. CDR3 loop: CASSPGLAGGPAEQYF. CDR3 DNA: TGCGCCAGCAGCCCGGGACTAGCGGGAGGGCCGGCCGAGCAGTACTTC.

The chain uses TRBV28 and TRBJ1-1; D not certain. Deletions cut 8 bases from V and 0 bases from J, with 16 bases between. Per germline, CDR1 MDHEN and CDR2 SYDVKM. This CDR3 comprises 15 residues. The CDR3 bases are TGTGCCAGCCTAACGCGGTCAATGATGAACACTGAAGCTTTCTTT. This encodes CASLTRSMMNTEAFF.

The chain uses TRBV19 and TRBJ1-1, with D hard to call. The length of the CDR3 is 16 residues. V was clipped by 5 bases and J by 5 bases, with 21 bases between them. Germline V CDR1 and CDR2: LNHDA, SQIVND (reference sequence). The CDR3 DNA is TGTGCCAGTAGTTTCCGGGAGGAGAAGACCACTACTGAAGCTTTCTTT. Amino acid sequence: CASSFREEKTTTEAFF.

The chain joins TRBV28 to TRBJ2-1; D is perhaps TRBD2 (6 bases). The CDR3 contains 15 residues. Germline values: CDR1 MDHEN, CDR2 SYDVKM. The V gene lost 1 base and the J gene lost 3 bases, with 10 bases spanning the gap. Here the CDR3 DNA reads TGTGCCAGCAGTTTATTGGGGGGAGGCTACAATGAGCAGTTCTTC. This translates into CASSLLGGGYNEQFF.

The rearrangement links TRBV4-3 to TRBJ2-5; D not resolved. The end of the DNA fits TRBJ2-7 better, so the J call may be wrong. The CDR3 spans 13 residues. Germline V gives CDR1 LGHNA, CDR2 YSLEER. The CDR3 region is CASSQDIGYEQYF. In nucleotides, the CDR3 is TGCGCCAGCAGCCAAGATATCGGCTACGAGCAGTACTTC.

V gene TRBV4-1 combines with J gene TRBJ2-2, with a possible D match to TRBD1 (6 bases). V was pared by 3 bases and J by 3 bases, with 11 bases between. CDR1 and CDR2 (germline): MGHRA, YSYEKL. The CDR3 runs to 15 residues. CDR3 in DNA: TGCGCCAGCAGCCAGGTAGGACAGTACACCGGGGAGCTGTTTTTT. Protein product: CASSQVGQYTGELFF.

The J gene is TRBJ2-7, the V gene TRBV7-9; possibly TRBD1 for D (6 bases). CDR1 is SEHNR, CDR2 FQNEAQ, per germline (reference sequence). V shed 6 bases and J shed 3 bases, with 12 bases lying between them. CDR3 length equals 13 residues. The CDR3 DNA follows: TGTGCCAGCAGGGGACAACTTGACTACGAGCAGTACTTC. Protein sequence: CASRGQLDYEQYF.

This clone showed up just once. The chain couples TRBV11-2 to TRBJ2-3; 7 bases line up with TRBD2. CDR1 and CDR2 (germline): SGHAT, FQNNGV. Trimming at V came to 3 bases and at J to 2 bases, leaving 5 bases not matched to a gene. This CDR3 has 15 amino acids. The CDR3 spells CASSFVGRTTDTQYF. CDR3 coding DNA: TGTGCCAGCAGCTTCGTCGGGAGGACCACAGATACGCAGTATTTT. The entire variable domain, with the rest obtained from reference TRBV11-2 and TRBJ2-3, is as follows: EAGVAQSPRYKIIEKRQSVAFWCNPISGHATLYWYQQILGQGPKLLIQFQNNGVVDDSQLPKDRFSAERLKGVDSTLKIQPAKLEDSAVYLCASSFVGRTTDTQYFGPGTRLTVL.

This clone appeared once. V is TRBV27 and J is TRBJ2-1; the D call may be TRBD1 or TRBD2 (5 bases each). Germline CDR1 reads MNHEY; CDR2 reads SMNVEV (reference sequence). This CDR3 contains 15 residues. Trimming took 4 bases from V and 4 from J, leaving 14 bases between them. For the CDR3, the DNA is TGTGCCAGCAGTTACCGGGACCCATCATACAATGAGCAGTTCTTC. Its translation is CASSYRDPSYNEQFF.

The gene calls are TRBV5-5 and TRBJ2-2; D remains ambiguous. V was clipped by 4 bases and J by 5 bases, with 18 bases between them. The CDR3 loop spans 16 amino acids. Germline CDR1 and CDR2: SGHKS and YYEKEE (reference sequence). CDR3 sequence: CASSPSALRSTGELFF. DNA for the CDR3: TGTGCCAGCAGCCCATCAGCCCTGCGGAGTACCGGGGAGCTGTTTTTT.

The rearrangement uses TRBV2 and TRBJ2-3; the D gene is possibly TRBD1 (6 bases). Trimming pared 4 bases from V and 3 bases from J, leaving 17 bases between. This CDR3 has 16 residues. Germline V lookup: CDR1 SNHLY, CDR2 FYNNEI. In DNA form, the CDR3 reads TGTGCCAGCAGTGCGATATTAGACAGGAGAACAGATACGCAGTATTTT. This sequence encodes CASSAILDRRTDTQYF.

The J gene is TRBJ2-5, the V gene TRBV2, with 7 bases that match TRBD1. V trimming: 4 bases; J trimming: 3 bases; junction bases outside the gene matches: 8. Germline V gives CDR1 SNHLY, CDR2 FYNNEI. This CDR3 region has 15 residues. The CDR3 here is CASSGQGYLEETQYF. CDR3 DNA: TGTGCCAGCAGTGGACAGGGATATCTGGAAGAGACCCAGTACTTC.

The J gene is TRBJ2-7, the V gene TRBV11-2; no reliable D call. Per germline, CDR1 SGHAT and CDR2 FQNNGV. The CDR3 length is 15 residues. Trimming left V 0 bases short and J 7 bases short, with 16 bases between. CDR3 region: CASSLDQGRFWEQYF. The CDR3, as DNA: TGTGCCAGCAGCTTAGATCAAGGACGGTTTTGGGAGCAGTACTTC.

Here the CDR3 DNA reads TGTGCCAGCAGTGTCACAGGGGGCGAAGGCGAGCAGTACTTC. It yields the protein CASSVTGGEGEQYF. The chain joins TRBV27 to TRBJ2-7, with 9 nucleotides matching TRBD1. CDR3 length equals 14 residues. Unmatched junction bases numbered 8, after V lost 5 bases and J lost 6 bases. CDR1 MNHEY and CDR2 SMNVEV come from the germline V gene (reference sequence).

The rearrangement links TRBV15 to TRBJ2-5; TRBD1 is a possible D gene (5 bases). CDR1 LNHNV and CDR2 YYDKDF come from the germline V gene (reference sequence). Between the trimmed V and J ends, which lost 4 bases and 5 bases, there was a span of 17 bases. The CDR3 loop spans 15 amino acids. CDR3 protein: CATSKIGRVGETQYF. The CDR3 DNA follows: TGTGCCACCAGCAAAATAGGCAGGGTCGGGGAGACCCAGTACTTC.